The 21 T cell receptor beta chains presented below share a single source sample, sequenced in a study of identical twins. TCRdb recomputed calls from the 5' RACE reads with MiXCR, one row per CDR3 protein. The sample shows some 500,000 distinct CDR3 sequences, approximately 14% of them seen only once. This sample also appeared in a second study, on yellow fever vaccine responses in identical twins.

The sample taken for sequencing was CD4+ T cells sorted from blood. The origin of the receptors is a woman younger than 30 in good health.

The rearrangement uses TRBV25-1 and TRBJ2-5; no reliable D call. The CDR3 has 11 residues. V was pared by 7 bases and J by 5 bases, with 8 bases between. Germline loops: CDR1 MGHDK, CDR2 SYGVNS. DNA of the CDR3: TGTGCCAGCAATCCTGAGGAGACCCAGTACTTC. Amino acids: CASNPEETQYF.

The CDR3 sequence is CASSLATSGAYEQYF. In DNA, the CDR3 is TGTGCCAGCAGTTTAGCTACTAGCGGGGCCTACGAGCAGTACTTC. The chain is built from TRBV28 and TRBJ2-7, with 10 bases lining up with TRBD2. V gave up 2 bases and J gave up 2 bases; unmatched junction bases: 3. The germline CDR1 and CDR2 sequences are MDHEN and SYDVKM. The CDR3 is 15 amino acids. The full variable domain, its missing parts supplied by reference TRBV28 and TRBJ2-7, is DVKVTQSSRYLVKRTGEKVFLECVQDMDHENMFWYRQDPGLGLRLIYFSYDVKMKEKGDIPEGYSVSREKKERFSLILESASTNQTSMYLCASSLATSGAYEQYFGPGTRLTVT.

The chain links TRBV4-2 to TRBJ2-2; weak D call: TRBD2 (6 bases). V was clipped by 0 bases and J by 2 bases, with 19 bases between them. Germline loops: CDR1 LGHNA, CDR2 YNFKEQ. This CDR3 comprises 19 residues. CDR3 coding DNA: TGTGCCAGCAGCCAAGATCGGTTCCTCGGGACTCTTAACACCGGGGAGCTGTTTTTT. It is translated as CASSQDRFLGTLNTGELFF.

The sample holds a few counts of this clonotype. The V gene is TRBV20-1, the J gene TRBJ1-3, with 8 bases identical to TRBD1. Trimming cost V 2 bases and J 4 bases; bases outside gene matches: 4. There are 14 residues in the CDR3. The germline V gene has CDR1 DFQATT and CDR2 SNEGSKA (reference sequence). CDR3: CSARRTGLGNTIYF. The CDR3 coding sequence is TGCAGTGCTAGAAGGACAGGGCTAGGAAACACCATATATTTT.

The genes are TRBV21-1 and TRBJ2-4; TRBD1 reflects the table's D call only, with no check against the DNA. TRBV21-1 is a listed pseudogene. This CDR3 is 20 amino acids long. This chain's CDR3 is CASSKEGVRGDVWTKNIQYF. The CDR3 bases are TGTGCCAGCAGCAAAGAGGGCGTCAGGGGGGATGTATGGACCAAAAACATTCAGTACTTC.

The chain is built from TRBV20-1 and TRBJ1-3, with a possible D match to TRBD1 (5 bases). The CDR3 is 19 amino acids. Germline V CDR1 and CDR2: DFQATT, SNEGSKA (reference sequence). With 0 bases removed from V and 0 bases from J, the gap between germline ends came to 21 bases. Here the CDR3 DNA reads TGCAGTGCTAGAGATAATCGGGACCTCGCGATCGACTCTGGAAACACCATATATTTT. It encodes CSARDNRDLAIDSGNTIYF.

This clonotype has just a few counts. The chain links TRBV20-1 to TRBJ2-2, with D possibly TRBD2 on 6 matching bases. The CDR3 extends over 15 amino acids. The ends were cut back, 3 bases at V and 0 bases at J, with 11 bases in the middle. Germline CDR1 DFQATT, CDR2 SNEGSKA (reference sequence). The CDR3 nucleotides are TGCAGTGCTAGTAAGGGCGGGACGAACACCGGGGAGCTGTTTTTT. Residues: CSASKGGTNTGELFF.

The V and J genes are TRBV20-1 and TRBJ2-7; no clear D. CDR1 DFQATT and CDR2 SNEGSKA come from the germline V gene (reference sequence). V dropped 6 bases and J dropped 2 bases, with 14 bases sitting between them. The CDR3 is 13 amino acids. CDR3 nucleotides: TGCAGTGCCAGTTCAATTGAGGCCTACGAGCAGTACTTC. Protein: CSASSIEAYEQYF.

This clonotype occurred a few times. The chain couples TRBV28 to TRBJ2-2, with 7 positions matching TRBD1. The junction had 11 bases not matched to a gene; V was cut back by 7 bases and J by 6 bases. Germline V gene sequence: CDR1 MDHEN, CDR2 SYDVKM. The CDR3 runs to 15 residues. CDR3 sequence: CASILHQGVPGELFF. The CDR3 DNA reads as TGTGCCAGCATCCTACATCAGGGGGTCCCCGGGGAGCTGTTTTTT.

This clonotype was observed a few times. This chain connects TRBV6-4 to TRBJ1-2; 8 nucleotides align to TRBD1. Germline V lookup: CDR1 MRHNA, CDR2 SNTAGT. Trimming cost V 6 bases and J 7 bases; bases outside gene matches: 7. The CDR3 sequence is 13 residues long. CDR3 bases: TGTGCCAGCAGCCCAAACGGACAGGGTGGCTACACCTTC. Translation gives CASSPNGQGGYTF.

This clonotype came up a few times. The chain links TRBV7-8 to TRBJ2-5; D uncertain. This CDR3 contains 15 residues. Trimming removed 1 base from V and 5 bases from J, with 14 bases in between. Germline lookup yields CDR1 SGHVS and CDR2 FQNEAQ. The CDR3 DNA sequence: TGTGCCAGCAGCTTAGTTTTGGGCCTCCGCGAGACCCAGTACTTC. This sequence encodes CASSLVLGLRETQYF.

This clonotype was seen a handful of times. The chain recombines TRBV12-3 or TRBV12-4 with TRBJ1-2; TRBD1 matches 12 bases. The CDR3 extends over 16 amino acids. V lost 5 bases, J lost 8 bases, and 12 bases stayed unmatched. CDR3 protein: CASSVPGTGGAGGYTF. In nucleotides, the CDR3 is TGTGCCAGCAGTGTCCCCGGGACAGGGGGCGCCGGCGGCTACACCTTC.

The chain couples TRBV7-8 to TRBJ2-7; possibly TRBD1 or TRBD2 for D (5 bases each). The CDR3 extends over 15 amino acids. The germline V gene has CDR1 SGHVS and CDR2 FQNEAQ. V lost 0 bases to trimming and J lost 4 bases, with 13 bases between them. CDR3 in amino acids: CASSLARGSLYEQYF. CDR3 bases: TGTGCCAGCAGCTTAGCGAGGGGCAGCCTTTACGAGCAGTACTTC.

This rearrangement joins TRBV4-2 to TRBJ2-7; tentatively, D is TRBD2 (6 bases). Trimming cost V 1 base and J 9 bases, with 16 bases left between them. Germline CDR1 reads LGHNA; CDR2 reads YNFKEQ. The CDR3 runs to 14 residues. CDR3 sequence: CASSQGDRSGGQYF. The DNA for the CDR3 is TGTGCCAGCAGCCAAGGGGACCGCTCCGGGGGGCAGTACTTC.

This clonotype was seen ten or more times. The chain uses TRBV5-1 and TRBJ2-2; D may match TRBD1 or TRBD2 (5 bases each). The CDR3 consists of 15 residues. Trimming removed 0 bases from V and 5 bases from J, with 11 bases in between. CDR1 is SGHRS and CDR2 is YFSETQ in the germline V gene. In DNA, the CDR3 is TGCGCCAGCAGCTTGGATCGGGGCAGGACCGGGGAGCTGTTTTTT. This codes for CASSLDRGRTGELFF.

This clonotype was counted once. This rearrangement joins TRBV3-1 to TRBJ2-5; unclear D gene. Germline V lookup: CDR1 LGHDT, CDR2 YNNKEL (reference sequence). Trimming cost V 0 bases and J 7 bases, with 18 bases left between them. The CDR3 is made up of 16 amino acids. CDR3 loop: CASSQDGRPPWGTQYF. DNA of the CDR3: TGTGCCAGCAGCCAAGATGGCAGGCCCCCGTGGGGGACCCAGTACTTC.

This clonotype is a singleton in its sample. The chain employs TRBV10-2 and TRBJ2-7; the D is unclear. Germline assignment: CDR1 WSHSY and CDR2 SAAADI. V was cut by 6 bases and J by 0 bases, with 15 bases left in between. CDR3 size: 15 residues. The CDR3: CASRRADGFSYEQYF. The CDR3 nucleotides read TGCGCCAGCAGGAGAGCCGACGGGTTCTCCTACGAGCAGTACTTC.

This clonotype has just a few counts. This CDR3 reads CASSLVSAGGVYEQYF. CDR3 DNA sequence: TGCGCCAGCAGCTTGGTGTCGGCGGGAGGGGTCTACGAGCAGTACTTC. The chain combines TRBV5-1 with TRBJ2-7, with TRBD2 matching 9 bases. Germline V lookup: CDR1 SGHRS, CDR2 YFSETQ. This CDR3 is built from 16 residues. J lost 3 bases, V lost 0 bases, and 7 bases had no gene match. The full variable domain, completed using reference TRBV5-1 and TRBJ2-7, is KAGVTQTPRYLIKTRGQQVTLSCSPISGHRSVSWYQQTPGQGLQFLFEYFSETQRNKGNFPGRFSGRQFSNSRSEMNVSTLELGDSALYLCASSLVSAGGVYEQYFGPGTRLTVT.

V is TRBV12-3 or TRBV12-4 and J is TRBJ2-6, with 7 bases identical to TRBD1. V trimming: 6 bases; J trimming: 2 bases; junction bases outside the gene matches: 7. This CDR3 has 16 amino acids. CDR3 sequence (DNA): TGTGCCAGCAGCCCACAGGGGTTACCTGGGGCCAACGTCCTGACTTTC. Its translation is CASSPQGLPGANVLTF.

This clonotype has a count of ten or more. J is TRBJ2-3 and V is TRBV7-2; possible D gene TRBD2, 5 bases. This CDR3 region has 13 residues. Germline V gene sequence: CDR1 SGHTA, CDR2 FQGNSA. With 5 bases removed from V and 4 bases from J, the gap between germline ends came to 10 bases. The DNA for the CDR3 is TGTGCCAGCAGCACCGACTACCCAGATACGCAGTATTTT. Amino acid sequence: CASSTDYPDTQYF. The variable domain in full, with the rest retrieved from reference TRBV7-2 and TRBJ2-3, is GAGVSQSPSNKVTEKGKDVELRCDPISGHTALYWYRQSLGQGLEFLIYFQGNSAPDKSGLPSDRFSAERTGGSVSTLTIQRTQQEDSAVYLCASSTDYPDTQYFGPGTRLTVL.

This clonotype appeared many times. The chain is built from TRBV29-1 and TRBJ2-5; D perhaps matches TRBD2 (5 bases). With 4 bases removed from V and 3 bases from J, the gap between germline ends came to 12 bases. The CDR3 consists of 13 residues. The germline gives CDR1 SQVTM, CDR2 ANQGSEA. The CDR3 is CSVGGSGKETQYF. Here the CDR3 DNA reads TGCAGCGTTGGAGGTTCGGGGAAAGAGACCCAGTACTTC.